Presented here are 13 T cell receptor beta chains from one specimen sequenced in a study of T cell responses to AZD1222 COVID-19 vaccine. Using immunoSEQ multiplex PCR, the repertoire was profiled, and TCRdb retains in-frame clones only, with some absent. The sample records approximately 110,000 clones, around 90% being singletons. Source: peripheral blood, taken 28 days after the second AZD1222 dose. All receptors come from an adult who received the AZD1222 COVID-19 vaccine.

In this sample, this clone turned up once. This chain links TRBV27 with TRBJ1-1, with D hard to call. Germline V gene sequence: CDR1 MNHEY, CDR2 SMNVEV (reference sequence). The CDR3 extends over 15 amino acids. V was trimmed by 2 bases and J by 8 bases, leaving 18 bases between them. The CDR3 region has the DNA TGTGCCAGCAGTTTAAAGACGGAGTTCCCAACGGAAGCTTTCTTT. Translated, it gives CASSLKTEFPTEAFF.

V usage is TRBV9 and J usage is TRBJ2-2; no reliable D call. Germline assignment: CDR1 SGDLS and CDR2 YYNGEE. The CDR3 spans 12 residues. V was trimmed by 0 bases and J by 4 bases, leaving 1 base between them. CDR3: CASSVVTGELFF. The DNA of the CDR3 is TGTGCCAGCAGCGTAGTCACCGGGGAGCTGTTTTTT.

The genes are TRBV12-3 or TRBV12-4 and TRBJ1-1; D gene ambiguous. V was pared by 1 base and J by 7 bases, with 10 bases between. The CDR3 contains 13 residues. The CDR3 sequence: CASSLVGFDEAFF. The CDR3 DNA is TGTGCCAGCAGTTTAGTGGGTTTTGATGAAGCTTTCTTT.

The genes are TRBV24-1 and TRBJ2-7, with D uncertain. V was trimmed by 3 bases and J by 3 bases, leaving 5 bases between them. The CDR3 length is 12 residues. Germline-derived CDR1 and CDR2 are KGHDR and SFDVKD. CDR3 in DNA: TGTGCCACCAGTGATAGTTACTACGAGCAGTACTTC. It specifies CATSDSYYEQYF.

This rearrangement joins TRBV28 to TRBJ1-1, with 7 bases identical to TRBD1. With 7 bases clipped from V and 5 bases from J, the junction kept 7 bases outside the gene matches. The length of the CDR3 is 13 residues. Germline CDR1 reads MDHEN; CDR2 reads SYDVKM. CDR3 DNA sequence: TGTGCCAGCACCATTAGGGGGCCGACTGAAGCTTTCTTT. Residues: CASTIRGPTEAFF.

J is TRBJ1-4 and V is TRBV3-1 (or the pseudogene TRBV3-2); D is possibly TRBD1 (5 bases). V was cut by 8 bases and J by 5 bases, with 9 bases left in between. This CDR3 is built from 12 residues. Germline V gene lookup returns CDR1 LGHDT and CDR2 YNNKEL (reference sequence). CDR3 coding DNA: TGTGCCAGCGGGGGGGTGAATGAAAAACTGTTTTTT. Translated, it gives CASGGVNEKLFF.

The rearrangement joins TRBV2 to TRBJ2-2; unclear D gene. CDR3 length equals 17 residues. From germline, CDR1 is SNHLY and CDR2 FYNNEI. Trimming removed 7 bases at V and 2 bases at J, with 20 bases between. CDR3 protein: CASTRRTPVKNTGELFF. CDR3 coding DNA: TGTGCCAGCACCAGACGGACGCCAGTAAAAAACACCGGGGAGCTGTTTTTT.

This chain uses TRBV4-2 with TRBJ2-3; 7 bases align to TRBD2. This CDR3 spans 16 amino acids. The junction had 7 bases not matched to a gene; V was cut back by 4 bases and J by 0 bases. CDR1 LGHNA and CDR2 YNFKEQ come from the germline V gene. DNA for the CDR3: TGTGCCAGCAGCCGTCGAGCGGGACCTAGCACAGATACGCAGTATTTT. Its translation: CASSRRAGPSTDTQYF.

J is TRBJ1-4 and V is TRBV2; the match to TRBD1 covers 7 bases. The CDR3 spans 14 residues. The V gene end was trimmed by 7 bases and the J gene end by 2 bases; junction bases not matched to a gene: 4. Germline lookup yields CDR1 SNHLY and CDR2 FYNNEI. The CDR3 sequence is CASMRGRTNEKLFF. The DNA of the CDR3 is TGTGCCAGCATGAGGGGGCGCACTAATGAAAAACTGTTTTTT.

The chain has TRBV7-9 and TRBJ1-5; 11 nucleotides line up with TRBD1. V trimming: 0 bases; J trimming: 5 bases; junction bases outside the gene matches: 3. Per the germline V gene, CDR1 is SEHNR and CDR2 is FQNEAQ (reference sequence). The CDR3 totals 16 residues. The CDR3 DNA reads as TGTGCCAGCAGCTTAGCCCGGACAGGGGGCCATCAGCCCCAGCATTTT. Protein product: CASSLARTGGHQPQHF.

This clone was detected once. This chain links TRBV7-3 with TRBJ2-1, with TRBD2 identical over 7 bases. Germline CDR1 SGHTA, CDR2 FQGTGA. The CDR3 totals 15 residues. Germline trimming cut 1 base from V and 2 bases from J; bases unmatched to any gene: 2. The CDR3: CASSLSGSTYNEQFF. The CDR3 region has the DNA TGTGCCAGCAGCTTAAGCGGGAGTACCTACAATGAGCAGTTCTTC.

This clone has only a few counts. This chain joins TRBV5-1 and TRBJ1-3, with a weak D call TRBD1 (5 bases). The ends were cut back, 9 bases at V and 0 bases at J, with 10 bases in the middle. CDR3 length equals 13 residues. The germline CDR1 and CDR2 sequences are SGHRS and YFSETQ. The CDR3 DNA is TGCGCCAACTACAGGCTCTCTGGAAACACCATATATTTT. Translating gives CANYRLSGNTIYF.

The chain employs TRBV5-1 and TRBJ1-1; no reliable D call. Germline CDR1 is SGHRS and CDR2 is YFSETQ. V lost 0 bases, J lost 0 bases, and 6 bases lay in between. The CDR3 runs 14 residues. Here the CDR3 reads CASSLGSLNTEAFF. In DNA form, the CDR3 reads TGCGCCAGCAGCTTGGGCAGCCTGAACACTGAAGCTTTCTTT.